The sequence of this T cell receptor beta chain was determined in a study of shared clonotypes between healthy human individuals. The study, taken as a whole, reports: Blood alone was sampled, and tissue repertoires likely differ.

The CDR3 loop spans 15 amino acids. Trimming left V 0 bases short and J 7 bases short, with 15 bases between. Per germline, CDR1 ENHRY and CDR2 SYGVKD. Each subset's genomic DNA was split evenly across several immunoSEQ plates. The table came from immunoSEQ multiplex PCR; TCRdb's copy has only in-frame clones and leaves some out. The table records hundreds of thousands of clones, around 96% of them present only once. A note on this clone: The target antigen is unknown.

Naive CD8 isolation took CD45RO-negative cells positively selected for CCR7 and excluded terminally differentiated effector memory CD45RA+ cells. The sequenced material came from naive CD8+ T cells sorted from blood. The TCR originated in a woman in her twenties or thirties in good health. V usage is TRBV10-3 and J usage is TRBJ1-1, with D perhaps matching TRBD1 (6 bases). DNA for the CDR3: TGTGCCATCAGTGAGTCGGGCAGGGGCTTTATTGAAGCTTTCTTT. Amino acids: CAISESGRGFIEAFF.